The entry below gives a single T cell receptor beta chain sequence along with its context. The antigen is unknown. One end of the junction varies from germline; a read error may be responsible. The authors ran a second PCR of about 6 to 11 cycles using a sample-barcoded 5' primer and a J-beta primer mix. TCRdb recomputed calls from the 5' RACE reads with MiXCR, one row per CDR3 protein. The table shows 730,000 or so distinct CDR3 sequences, with roughly 43% occurring only once. This CDR3 region has 15 residues. CDR1 is DFQATT, CDR2 SNEGSKA, per germline (reference sequence). The data were obtained in a study of blood T cells in healthy people across ages. The study's findings and limits: Diversity estimates from one million T cells were considered underestimates.

The TCR originated in a man at least 80 years old in good health. The chain employs TRBV20-1 and TRBJ1-5; D remains unclear. Sequences were obtained from blood. The CDR3 coding sequence is TGCAGTGCTAGAGTCCCAGGTTTAGGCAATCCGCCCCAGCATTTT. It is translated as CSARVPGLGNPPQHF.